This T cell receptor beta chain is drawn from a study of cytomegalovirus exposure and HLA in healthy donors. Points from the study as a whole: The study listed 150 to 200 cytomegalovirus-associated TCR beta chains. A reported reduction in N-insertions relative to the roughly 610-donor mean was seen in an Asian-associated ancestry cluster in a later analysis. Later on, analysis showed that most CMV-associated TCR beta chains appeared to be HLA-restricted. TCR beta sequences numbering around 15,000 were associated with HLA alleles at 0.05 false discovery rate in a later analysis.

The CDR3 is 16 residues long. The V and J ends lost 4 bases and 7 bases, in that order; junction bases with no gene match: 9. From germline, CDR1 is SGDLS and CDR2 YYNGEE. This clone was detected once. What it binds is not known. Researchers ran the PCR with 60 Vbeta and 13 Jbeta primers. Sequenced by immunoSEQ multiplex PCR; TCRdb stores in-frame clones only, minus some. The sample lists 90,000 to 120,000 clones, more than 60% occurring once. The receptor's source is a female donor in good health and CMV-seropositive. The sample comprised PBMCs. V gene TRBV9 combines with J gene TRBJ2-1; 12 nucleotides line up with TRBD2. CDR3 loop: CASSLQTSGSFNEQFF. In DNA form, the CDR3 reads TGTGCCAGCAGCTTACAGACTAGCGGGAGTTTTAATGAGCAGTTCTTC.